These 16 T cell receptor beta chains were sequenced from one sample in a study of blood T cell repertoires in COVID-19. TCRdb keeps only in-frame clones here, not all; method: immunoSEQ multiplex PCR. The sample comprises tens of thousands of clones, approximately 90% of which are singletons, and 2.5% to 3.5% rests with the top ten. Source material: peripheral blood. The receptors originated from a human donor in a cohort sampled during active COVID-19.

The chain has TRBV24-1 and TRBJ2-1; TRBD2 might be the D (6 bases). Trimming removed 4 bases at V and 4 bases at J, with 16 bases between. CDR3 size: 16 residues. The germline V gene encodes CDR1 KGHDR and CDR2 SFDVKD. For the CDR3, the DNA is TGTGCCACCAGTGAACCACGGGGGTCCAAATACAATGAGCAGTTCTTC. This gives the protein CATSEPRGSKYNEQFF.

This chain connects TRBV27 to TRBJ2-3; 13 bases are shared with TRBD2. The V and J ends lost 3 bases and 10 bases, in that order; junction bases with no gene match: 19. The CDR3 sequence is 19 residues long. The germline V gene encodes CDR1 MNHEY and CDR2 SMNVEV (reference sequence). The CDR3 DNA sequence: TGTGCCAGCAGTTTTCGACTAGCGGGGGGCCTACCATCGGTCTTTGCGCAGTATTTT. It specifies CASSFRLAGGLPSVFAQYF.

J is TRBJ2-3 and V is TRBV12-5, with a tentative D call TRBD2 (5 bases). The CDR3 sequence is 14 residues long. The germline V and J ends were trimmed by 2 bases and 6 bases, with 12 bases remaining between them. Germline CDR1 LGHNT, CDR2 FRNRAP. CDR3 bases: TGTGCTAGTGGTTTGAACGGGGTTTGGGATACGCAGTATTTT. Protein sequence: CASGLNGVWDTQYF.

The rearrangement links TRBV12-3 or TRBV12-4 to TRBJ1-2, with D possibly TRBD1 on 6 matching bases. The V end lost 5 bases, the J end lost 5 bases, and 12 bases lay between the germline ends. The CDR3 loop spans 13 amino acids. The DNA for the CDR3 is TGTGCCAGCAGTATGACAGGAGAGTATGGCTACACCTTC. This codes for CASSMTGEYGYTF.

The V gene is TRBV30, the J gene TRBJ2-2, with a tentative D call TRBD1 (6 bases). The CDR3 has 14 amino acids. Trimming removed 1 base at V and 1 base at J, with 7 bases between. CDR1 and CDR2 (germline): GTSNPN, SVGIG (reference sequence). The CDR3 loop reads CAWSGGRNTGELFF. CDR3 nucleotide sequence: TGTGCCTGGAGTGGGGGGCGGAACACCGGGGAGCTGTTTTTT.

V gene TRBV5-4 combines with J gene TRBJ1-4, with TRBD1 matching 8 bases. Germline assignment: CDR1 SGHNT and CDR2 YYREEE (reference sequence). The CDR3 totals 15 residues. After removal of 4 bases from V and 6 bases from J, the junction contained 8 bases not matched to a gene. The CDR3 DNA reads as TGTGCCAGCAGCCCCGACAGGGGAGGGGATGAAAAACTGTTTTTT. Translated, it gives CASSPDRGGDEKLFF.

This chain uses TRBV5-1 with TRBJ2-5, with 8 bases aligning to TRBD1. V was clipped by 5 bases and J by 3 bases; unmatched bases: 6. This CDR3 is built from 14 residues. Germline lookup yields CDR1 SGHRS and CDR2 YFSETQ. The CDR3 region is CASRTGQGEETQYF. CDR3 DNA: TGCGCCAGCAGGACTGGACAGGGAGAAGAGACCCAGTACTTC. Variable domain in full (rest from reference TRBV5-1 and TRBJ2-5): KAGVTQTPRYLIKTRGQQVTLSCSPISGHRSVSWYQQTPGQGLQFLFEYFSETQRNKGNFPGRFSGRQFSNSRSEMNVSTLELGDSALYLCASRTGQGEETQYFGPGTRLLVL.

The rearrangement uses TRBV10-3 and TRBJ1-1; 8 nucleotides match TRBD1. V dropped 10 bases and J dropped 3; count of bases not matched to a gene: 10. This CDR3 comprises 14 residues. Germline lookup yields CDR1 ENHRY and CDR2 SYGVKD. CDR3 coding DNA: TGTGCCACTCTCCAGGGGGCGGCGGACACTGAAGCTTTCTTT. It encodes CATLQGAADTEAFF.

This clone turned up a few times. The rearrangement joins TRBV5-5 to TRBJ1-6, with D possibly TRBD1 on 6 matching bases. Germline V gives CDR1 SGHKS, CDR2 YYEKEE (reference sequence). The CDR3 contains 16 residues. Trimming took off 0 bases at V and 7 bases at J, with 14 bases between the two ends. The CDR3 coding sequence is TGTGCCAGCAGCTTGGATCGATGGCAGGGGAATTCACCCCTCCACTTT. This encodes CASSLDRWQGNSPLHF. Full variable domain (remainder filled in from reference TRBV5-5 and TRBJ1-6): DAGVTQSPTHLIKTRGQQVTLRCSPISGHKSVSWYQQVLGQGPQFIFQYYEKEERGRGNFPDRFSARQFPNYSSELNVNALLLGDSALYLCASSLDRWQGNSPLHFGNGTRLTVT.

Only a few counts were recorded for this clone. The sample holds other DNA sequences that translate to the same CDR3. The chain recombines TRBV18 with TRBJ2-3; 8 bases are a match to TRBD1. The CDR3 totals 14 residues. Germline assignment: CDR1 KGHSH and CDR2 LQKENI. With V trimmed by 3 bases and J by 1 base, 0 bases remained unmatched. Here the CDR3 reads CASSPTGGTDTQYF. For the CDR3, the DNA is TGTGCCAGCTCACCGACAGGGGGCACAGATACGCAGTATTTT.

V is TRBV6-2 or TRBV6-3 and J is TRBJ1-1, with 8 bases aligning to TRBD1. V lost 3 bases and J lost 3; bases outside the gene matches: 9. The CDR3 is 16 residues long. Germline V lookup: CDR1 MNHEY, CDR2 SVGEGT. The CDR3 loop reads CASSYTRGLIDTEAFF. CDR3 bases: TGTGCCAGCAGTTATACCAGGGGGCTAATAGACACTGAAGCTTTCTTT.

The V gene is TRBV5-6, the J gene TRBJ1-2; D remains unclear. CDR1 and CDR2 (germline): SGHDT, YYEEEE. CDR3 size: 14 residues. The germline V and J ends were trimmed by 6 bases and 4 bases, with 16 bases remaining between them. The CDR3 DNA sequence: TGTGCCAGCAAAAACGCGGGAGGAGCCTATGGCTACACCTTC. The encoded protein is CASKNAGGAYGYTF.

This chain joins TRBV9 and TRBJ1-3; tentative D call: TRBD1 (6 bases). Trimming stripped 3 bases from V and 2 bases from J, with 12 bases between. The CDR3 loop spans 15 amino acids. Germline assignment: CDR1 SGDLS and CDR2 YYNGEE. This CDR3 reads CASSARGAPGNTIYF. The CDR3 nucleotides are TGTGCCAGCAGCGCCAGGGGAGCCCCTGGAAACACCATATATTTT. Supplemented by reference TRBV9 and TRBJ1-3, the full variable domain reads DSGVTQTPKHLITATGQRVTLRCSPRSGDLSVYWYQQSLDQGLQFLIQYYNGEERAKGNILERFSAQQFPDLHSELNLSSLELGDSALYFCASSARGAPGNTIYFGEGSWLTVV.

The CDR3 DNA reads as TGTGCCAGCAGTCCCGGACAGCCCTTCTCCTACAATGAGCAGTTCTTC. Protein product: CASSPGQPFSYNEQFF. The rearrangement joins TRBV27 to TRBJ2-1; a possible D gene is TRBD1 (6 bases). The germline gives CDR1 MNHEY, CDR2 SMNVEV (reference sequence). CDR3 length: 16 residues. V was cut by 5 bases and J by 0 bases, with 14 bases left in between.

This chain uses TRBV14 with TRBJ1-1, with D possibly matching TRBD1 (6 bases). Germline assignment: CDR1 SGHDN and CDR2 FVKESK. The CDR3 runs 15 residues. Trimming removed 0 bases from V and 6 bases from J, with 14 bases in between. CDR3 nucleotide sequence: TGTGCCAGCAGCCAAGATCTCAGAGGGGGTGCTGAAGCTTTCTTT. This gives the protein CASSQDLRGGAEAFF.

This clone showed up just once. The chain joins TRBV5-5 to TRBJ2-3; 10 bases line up with TRBD1. The CDR3 consists of 16 residues. Trimming removed 4 bases from V and 6 bases from J; junction bases left unmatched: 11. Germline lookup yields CDR1 SGHKS and CDR2 YYEKEE (reference sequence). CDR3 nucleotide sequence: TGTGCCAGCAGCCTCACCCCGGGACAGGGGACGGATACGCAGTATTTT. Translating gives CASSLTPGQGTDTQYF. Variable domain in full (rest from reference TRBV5-5 and TRBJ2-3): DAGVTQSPTHLIKTRGQQVTLRCSPISGHKSVSWYQQVLGQGPQFIFQYYEKEERGRGNFPDRFSARQFPNYSSELNVNALLLGDSALYLCASSLTPGQGTDTQYFGPGTRLTVL.